The 15 T cell receptor beta chains listed next were all sequenced from one sample in a study of T cell responses to AZD1222 COVID-19 vaccine. Libraries were prepared by immunoSEQ multiplex PCR; TCRdb keeps only in-frame clonotypes and omits some of them. The data hold around 140,000 clones, with approximately 91% observed a single time. The sequencing used peripheral blood, collected 28 days after the second AZD1222 dose. The receptors stem from an adult who received the AZD1222 COVID-19 vaccine.

The rearrangement links TRBV10-3 to TRBJ2-3; D ambiguous. This CDR3 contains 13 residues. CDR1 ENHRY and CDR2 SYGVKD come from the germline V gene. The V end lost 3 bases, the J end lost 15 bases, and 19 bases lay between the germline ends. CDR3 region: CAISEPPLGVLYF. CDR3 coding DNA: TGTGCCATCAGTGAACCCCCACTTGGAGTGCTATATTTT.

This chain links TRBV5-6 with TRBJ2-1; D is undetermined. Germline V gene data show CDR1 as SGHDT and CDR2 as YYEEEE. V was trimmed by 4 bases and J by 0 bases, leaving 2 bases between them. The CDR3 runs to 12 residues. The CDR3 bases are TGTGCCAGCAGCCCCTCCTACAATGAGCAGTTCTTC. This sequence encodes CASSPSYNEQFF.

This clone was detected only once. This chain links TRBV6-6 with TRBJ1-6, with D perhaps TRBD1 (6 bases). The CDR3 has 16 residues. Germline loops: CDR1 MNHNY, CDR2 SVGAGI (reference sequence). With 5 bases removed from V and 1 base from J, the gap between germline ends came to 12 bases. This CDR3 is CASSIRGGSYNSPLHF. In nucleotides, the CDR3 is TGTGCCAGCAGTATTAGGGGGGGATCCTATAATTCACCCCTCCACTTT.

The chain combines TRBV9 with TRBJ2-5, with D hard to call. The CDR3 spans 15 residues. Germline values: CDR1 SGDLS, CDR2 YYNGEE. The ends were cut back, 0 bases at V and 4 bases at J, with 13 bases in the middle. CDR3 nucleotide sequence: TGTGCCAGCAGCGTAGCGGGCGCGTCATTAGAGACCCAGTACTTC. This sequence encodes CASSVAGASLETQYF.

The rearrangement links TRBV24-1 to TRBJ1-2; D is unresolved. The CDR3 is made up of 12 amino acids. Germline CDR1 reads KGHDR; CDR2 reads SFDVKD. Trimming took off 5 bases at V and 4 bases at J, with 7 bases between the two ends. CDR3 residues: CATSGGSYGYTF. Written as DNA, the CDR3 is TGTGCCACCAGTGGAGGGTCCTATGGCTACACCTTC.

This CDR3 is CASSSGGTTEAFF. The CDR3 bases are TGTGCCAGCAGCTCCGGGGGGACCACTGAAGCTTTCTTT. The chain links TRBV7-9 to TRBJ1-1; perhaps TRBD1 as D (5 bases). This CDR3 is built from 13 residues. The V end was cut by 4 bases, the J end by 4 bases, with 10 bases between. CDR1 is SEHNR and CDR2 is FQNEAQ in the germline V gene (reference sequence).

V gene TRBV28 combines with J gene TRBJ2-3; maybe TRBD1 (5 bases). V lost 3 bases and J lost 0, with 10 bases in between. The CDR3 has 15 amino acids. CDR1 and CDR2 from the germline V gene are MDHEN and SYDVKM. CDR3 DNA sequence: TGTGCCAGCAGTTTCCAGGGTGGTAGCACAGATACGCAGTATTTT. Translated, it gives CASSFQGGSTDTQYF. The full variable domain, rest sourced from reference TRBV28 and TRBJ2-3, is DVKVTQSSRYLVKRTGEKVFLECVQDMDHENMFWYRQDPGLGLRLIYFSYDVKMKEKGDIPEGYSVSREKKERFSLILESASTNQTSMYLCASSFQGGSTDTQYFGPGTRLTVL.

This chain links TRBV5-1 with TRBJ2-1; 10 bases match TRBD1. The CDR3 is 15 amino acids. The J segment lost 5 bases and the V segment lost 4 bases, leaving 6 bases of the junction unmatched. CDR1 and CDR2 from the germline V gene are SGHRS and YFSETQ. The CDR3 sequence: CASSLGQGPNNEQFF. The CDR3 DNA reads as TGCGCCAGCAGCCTGGGACAGGGGCCGAACAATGAGCAGTTCTTC.

The genes are TRBV15 and TRBJ2-1; tentative D call: TRBD1 (5 bases). The germline V and J ends were trimmed by 5 bases and 8 bases, with 16 bases remaining between them. CDR3 size: 14 residues. Germline V gives CDR1 LNHNV, CDR2 YYDKDF (reference sequence). The CDR3 sequence is CATSRPGQGHEQFF. The CDR3 coding sequence is TGTGCCACCAGCCGACCAGGGCAGGGCCATGAGCAGTTCTTC.

This sequence joins TRBV18 and TRBJ2-2; 11 bases are shared with TRBD1. This CDR3 comprises 18 residues. J gave up 4 bases and V 2 bases, and 9 bases lay outside the gene matches. Germline CDR1 reads KGHSH; CDR2 reads LQKENI. The CDR3 here is CASSPRPGTGGPTGELFF. In nucleotides, the CDR3 is TGTGCCAGCTCACCAAGACCCGGGACAGGGGGACCCACCGGGGAGCTGTTTTTT.

V and J are TRBV2 and TRBJ2-1; D might be TRBD2 (7 bases). V shed 7 bases and J shed 5 bases, with 12 bases lying between them. This CDR3 has 13 amino acids. Germline assignment: CDR1 SNHLY and CDR2 FYNNEI. CDR3 bases: TGTGCCAGCAAAAGGGGGGGACACAATGAGCAGTTCTTC. Protein: CASKRGGHNEQFF.

With regard to this clone: The junction differs from germline at one of its ends, possibly a read error. CDR3 sequence reads: CSAILAGGPVF. The CDR3 nucleotides are TGCAGTGCTATCCTAGCGGGAGGCCCGGTCTTC. The chain links TRBV20-1 to TRBJ2-1; 11 bases line up with TRBD2. This CDR3 has 11 residues. Germline CDR1 is DFQATT and CDR2 is SNEGSKA (reference sequence).

This chain links TRBV6-5 with TRBJ2-4; 8 positions agree with TRBD2. CDR1 and CDR2 (germline): MNHEY, SVGAGI. V dropped 6 bases and J dropped 8; count of bases not matched to a gene: 9. The CDR3 sequence is 14 residues long. The CDR3 DNA sequence: TGTGCCAGCAGGACGGGAGGGCCAGGGGACATTCAGTACTTC. Its protein is CASRTGGPGDIQYF.

CDR3 sequence (DNA): TGTGCCACCAGGGAATCACGGAACACTGAAGCTTTCTTT. This sequence encodes CATRESRNTEAFF. J is TRBJ1-1 and V is TRBV24-1; D call uncertain. CDR3 size: 13 residues. V lost 7 bases, J lost 1 base, and 9 bases lay in between. Germline CDR1 KGHDR, CDR2 SFDVKD.

The chain carries TRBV23-1 and TRBJ1-5; 8 bases are shared with TRBD1. TRBV23-1 is an ORF for which the function is uncertain. The CDR3 is 13 residues long. The junction had 5 bases not matched to a gene; V was cut back by 6 bases and J by 7 bases. CDR3 sequence (DNA): TGCGCCAGCAGCCCGACAGGGGAACAGCCCCAGCATTTT. Protein sequence: CASSPTGEQPQHF.